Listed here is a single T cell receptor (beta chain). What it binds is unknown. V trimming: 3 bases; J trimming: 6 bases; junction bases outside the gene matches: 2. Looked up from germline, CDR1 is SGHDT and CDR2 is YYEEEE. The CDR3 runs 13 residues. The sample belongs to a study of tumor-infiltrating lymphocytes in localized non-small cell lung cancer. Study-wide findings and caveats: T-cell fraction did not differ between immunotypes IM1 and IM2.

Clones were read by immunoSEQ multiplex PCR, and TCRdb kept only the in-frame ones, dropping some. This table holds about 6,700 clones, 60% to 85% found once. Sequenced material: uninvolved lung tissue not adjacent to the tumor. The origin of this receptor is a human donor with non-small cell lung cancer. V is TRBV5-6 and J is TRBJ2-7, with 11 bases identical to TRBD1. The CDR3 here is CASSSGTGGEQYF. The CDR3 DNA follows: TGTGCCAGCAGCTCTGGGACAGGGGGCGAGCAGTACTTC. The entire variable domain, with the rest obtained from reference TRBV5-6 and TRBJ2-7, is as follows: DAGVTQSPTHLIKTRGQQVTLRCSPKSGHDTVSWYQQALGQGPQFIFQYYEEEERQRGNFPDRFSGHQFPNYSSELNVNALLLGDSALYLCASSSGTGGEQYFGPGTRLTVT.